The 30 T cell receptor beta chains in this list originate from one sample, sequenced in a study of regulatory T cells in long-lasting Graves disease. Library construction for TCR beta used iRepertoire HTBI primers and Arm-PCR of CDR3 regions. One entry per CDR3 protein, called by TCRdb with MiXCR from the multiplex PCR reads. The table has roughly 500,000 distinct CDR3 sequences, 20% to 25% seen once. Stated time point: persistent/refractory GD, antithyroid drugs over 5 years with positive TRAb. Making the TCR library involved RNA that had been extracted from PBMCs. The specimen was peripheral blood mononuclear cells (PBMCs), collected when the disease was refractory, from a patient treated with antithyroid drugs. Receptors were obtained from a female donor with Graves disease.

This clonotype was detected ten times or more. J is TRBJ2-2 and V is TRBV2; a possible D gene is TRBD2 (5 bases). The length of the CDR3 is 13 residues. Germline loops: CDR1 SNHLY, CDR2 FYNNEI. Deletions cut 8 bases from V and 4 bases from J, with 11 bases between. The CDR3 DNA sequence: TGTGCCAGCCAAATAGGAGGCACCGGGGAGCTGTTTTTT. The encoded protein is CASQIGGTGELFF.

Notes on this clonotype: Germline is not matched at one junction end, which may reflect a read error. The chain is built from TRBV2 and TRBJ1-5; D unresolved. The CDR3 spans 17 residues. CDR1 and CDR2 (germline): SNHLY, FYNNEI. This CDR3 is CASSERAGAYSNQLQHF. The CDR3 DNA reads as TGTGCCAGCAGTGAACGGGCAGGAGCTTATAGCAATCAGCTCCAGCATTTT.

J is TRBJ1-3 and V is TRBV19, with D maybe TRBD1 (6 bases). From germline, CDR1 is LNHDA and CDR2 SQIVND (reference sequence). V shed 3 bases and J shed 13 bases, with 10 bases lying between them. This CDR3 region has 11 residues. The chain's CDR3 is CASSIGQLIYF. The CDR3 DNA reads as TGTGCCAGTAGTATTGGACAGCTGATATATTTT. Variable domain in full (rest from reference TRBV19 and TRBJ1-3): DGGITQSPKYLFRKEGQNVTLSCEQNLNHDAMYWYRQDPGQGLRLIYYSQIVNDFQKGDIAEGYSVSREKKESFPLTVTSAQKNPTAFYLCASSIGQLIYFGEGSWLTVV.

The sample holds a few counts of this clonotype. V gene TRBV19 combines with J gene TRBJ2-7; tentatively, D is TRBD1 or TRBD2 (5 bases each). The V end lost 6 bases, the J end lost 2 bases, and 11 bases lay between the germline ends. Germline V CDR1 and CDR2: LNHDA, SQIVND (reference sequence). The CDR3 sequence is 13 residues long. CDR3 amino acids: CASRGTDTYEQYF. Here the CDR3 DNA reads TGTGCCAGTAGGGGGACGGATACCTACGAGCAGTACTTC.

This clonotype was seen more than once but under ten times. The rearrangement joins TRBV6-2 or TRBV6-3 to TRBJ1-6; no clear D gene. The germline V gene encodes CDR1 MNHEY and CDR2 SVGEGT. This CDR3 contains 12 residues. Trimming cost V 10 bases and J 7 bases, with 11 bases left between them. The CDR3 spells CATGGSNSPLHF. CDR3 nucleotide sequence: TGTGCCACCGGTGGGTCGAATTCACCCCTCCACTTT.

This clonotype was seen more than once but under ten times. The chain links TRBV5-1 to TRBJ2-7; D gene unclear. Germline assignment: CDR1 SGHRS and CDR2 YFSETQ. The germline V and J ends were trimmed by 0 bases and 8 bases, with 9 bases remaining between them. This CDR3 has 12 amino acids. CDR3 coding DNA: TGCGCCAGCAGCTTGGACTTGGGTAAGCAGTACTTC. Its protein product is CASSLDLGKQYF.

This clonotype was detected only a few times. The chain carries TRBV5-1 and TRBJ2-4; weak D call: TRBD2 (5 bases). Trimming took 4 bases from V and 6 from J, leaving 14 bases between them. The germline CDR1 and CDR2 sequences are SGHRS and YFSETQ. This CDR3 has 14 amino acids. The CDR3, as DNA: TGCGCCAGCAGCCCTTCGACTAACTCAAACATTCAGTACTTC. It is translated as CASSPSTNSNIQYF.

A remark on this clonotype: A much larger clone differs by one base, so this may be a read error. The V call is TRBV9, the J call TRBJ1-1; D remains unclear. The CDR3 consists of 15 residues. CDR1 is SGDLS and CDR2 is YYNGEE in the germline V gene. The CDR3 sequence: CASSVDDGMNTGAFF. CDR3 bases: TGTGCCAGCAGCGTAGACGACGGCATGAACACTGGAGCTTTCTTT. Together with reference TRBV9 and TRBJ1-1, the CDR3 gives the full variable domain: DSGVTQTPKHLITATGQRVTLRCSPRSGDLSVYWYQQSLDQGLQFLIQYYNGEERAKGNILERFSAQQFPDLHSELNLSSLELGDSALYFCASSVDDGMNTGAFFGQGTRLTVV.

The chain joins TRBV20-1 to TRBJ2-2, with TRBD2 as a possible D gene (6 bases). CDR3 length: 14 amino acids. The V and J ends lost 7 bases and 4 bases respectively, with 16 bases between them. The germline gives CDR1 DFQATT, CDR2 SNEGSKA (reference sequence). The CDR3 sequence: CSGGASDSTGELFF. The CDR3 DNA is TGCAGTGGTGGGGCTAGCGATAGCACCGGGGAGCTGTTTTTT.

This clonotype turned up a few times. The chain uses TRBV5-6 and TRBJ2-2; no firm D call. Between the trimmed V and J ends, which lost 2 bases and 1 base, there was a span of 9 bases. The CDR3 loop spans 15 amino acids. In germline, CDR1 is SGHDT, CDR2 YYEEEE. The CDR3 DNA is TGTGCCAGCAGCTTTACCGGAGTGAACACCGGGGAGCTGTTTTTT. Its protein product is CASSFTGVNTGELFF.

This clonotype occurred a few times. J is TRBJ1-3 and V is TRBV12-3 or TRBV12-4, with a weak D call TRBD1 (5 bases). This CDR3 region has 15 residues. Trimming pared 3 bases from V and 0 bases from J, leaving 9 bases between. CDR3 sequence: CASSFWGVSGNTIYF. The CDR3 DNA is TGTGCCAGCAGTTTTTGGGGGGTCTCTGGAAACACCATATATTTT.

In this sample, this clonotype turned up many times. V and J are TRBV19 and TRBJ1-2; a weak D match, TRBD1 (6 bases). The V and J ends lost 0 bases and 4 bases respectively, with 9 bases between them. Per germline, CDR1 LNHDA and CDR2 SQIVND (reference sequence). The CDR3 runs to 14 residues. In DNA form, the CDR3 reads TGTGCCAGTAGTATAGACAGGGGCGTCTATGGCTACACCTTC. It encodes CASSIDRGVYGYTF.

Many counts were recorded for this clonotype. The V gene is TRBV13, the J gene TRBJ2-7; D unclear. Looked up from germline, CDR1 is PRHDT and CDR2 is FYEKMQ (reference sequence). The V and J ends lost 2 bases and 0 bases respectively, with 11 bases between them. The CDR3 is 15 amino acids. DNA of the CDR3: TGTGCCAGCAGCTTACCAGGCGAAAACTCCTACGAGCAGTACTTC. It translates to CASSLPGENSYEQYF.

The rearrangement uses TRBV6-9 and TRBJ2-7; 8 bases fit TRBD2. The CDR3 runs to 15 residues. Germline values: CDR1 MNHGY, CDR2 SVAAGI. J lost 0 bases, V lost 4 bases, and 5 bases had no gene match. CDR3 bases: TGTGCCAGCAGTTTACTAGCGGTAAGCTCCTACGAGCAGTACTTC. Translation: CASSLLAVSSYEQYF.

The table lists this clonotype with a few counts. This chain joins TRBV20-1 and TRBJ2-1; a possible D gene is TRBD1 (5 bases). The length of the CDR3 is 11 residues. Trimming cost V 2 bases and J 10 bases, with 9 bases left between them. CDR1 DFQATT and CDR2 SNEGSKA come from the germline V gene (reference sequence). The CDR3 DNA sequence: TGCAGTGCTAGAAATGGGGCGGAGCAGTTCTTC. It is translated as CSARNGAEQFF.

The table lists this clonotype with many counts. This chain links TRBV11-2 with TRBJ1-1; TRBD1 agrees at 8 bases. This CDR3 is 17 amino acids long. The V and J ends lost 4 bases and 6 bases, in that order; junction bases with no gene match: 16. Germline V lookup: CDR1 SGHAT, CDR2 FQNNGV. The CDR3 protein is CASSSWAGGPIGAEAFF. The CDR3 DNA sequence: TGTGCCAGCAGCTCATGGGCAGGGGGCCCGATTGGCGCTGAAGCTTTCTTT.

The CDR3 bases are TGCAGTGCTAGGGGGACTGGGCCCAGAACCGGGGAGCTGTTTTTT. Its translation is CSARGTGPRTGELFF. The chain joins TRBV20-1 to TRBJ2-2; D may be TRBD2 (6 bases). The CDR3 extends over 15 amino acids. Germline V gene lookup returns CDR1 DFQATT and CDR2 SNEGSKA (reference sequence). V lost 3 bases to trimming and J lost 5 bases, with 16 bases between them.

Many counts were recorded for this clonotype. This chain uses TRBV2 with TRBJ1-5, with D perhaps matching TRBD1 (5 bases). CDR3 length: 13 amino acids. V was pared by 7 bases and J by 5 bases, with 12 bases between. CDR1 and CDR2 from the germline V gene are SNHLY and FYNNEI. This CDR3 reads CASTTTVDQPQHF. The CDR3 region has the DNA TGTGCCAGCACCACGACAGTGGATCAGCCCCAGCATTTT.

The chain employs TRBV7-3 and TRBJ2-5; D is unclear. Per the germline V gene, CDR1 is SGHTA and CDR2 is FQGTGA. Trimming took off 5 bases at V and 4 bases at J, with 17 bases between the two ends. The CDR3 length is 15 residues. CDR3 nucleotide sequence: TGTGCCAGCAGCGTGACCGGGTCCCTGGGAGAGACCCAGTACTTC. As protein: CASSVTGSLGETQYF. Complete variable domain (other parts from reference TRBV7-3 and TRBJ2-5): GAGVSQTPSNKVTEKGKYVELRCDPISGHTALYWYRQSLGQGPEFLIYFQGTGAADDSGLPNDRFFAVRPEGSVSTLKIQRTERGDSAVYLCASSVTGSLGETQYFGPGTRLLVL.

This clonotype was detected many times. The chain joins TRBV11-2 to TRBJ1-2, with D unclear. Per germline, CDR1 SGHAT and CDR2 FQNNGV. This CDR3 region has 14 residues. Trimming left V 4 bases short and J 6 bases short, with 15 bases between. The CDR3 region is CASSSNMGSNGYTF. In DNA, the CDR3 is TGTGCCAGCAGCTCTAATATGGGGTCAAATGGCTACACCTTC.

This clonotype has a count of ten or more. The CDR3 sequence: CASSYLPVEGWNIYEQYF. The CDR3 nucleotides are TGTGCCAGCAGCTACCTACCCGTCGAGGGGTGGAATATCTACGAGCAGTACTTC. The rearrangement uses TRBV11-2 and TRBJ2-7; perhaps D is TRBD1 or TRBD2 (5 bases each). CDR3 length: 18 residues. Trimming stripped 4 bases from V and 3 bases from J, with 25 bases between. Germline values: CDR1 SGHAT, CDR2 FQNNGV.

This clonotype showed up many times. The V gene is TRBV7-9, the J gene TRBJ1-1, with D tentatively TRBD1 (5 bases). Trimming stripped 3 bases from V and 3 bases from J, with 14 bases between. There are 15 residues in the CDR3. Germline CDR1 SEHNR, CDR2 FQNEAQ (reference sequence). CDR3 sequence: CASSFRGGRDTEAFF. As DNA, the CDR3 is TGTGCCAGCAGCTTCCGGGGCGGGAGAGACACTGAAGCTTTCTTT.

The chain has TRBV12-3 or TRBV12-4 and TRBJ2-1; TRBD2 matches at 7 bases. V gave up 6 bases and J gave up 3 bases; unmatched junction bases: 8. The CDR3 spans 15 residues. CDR3 DNA: TGTGCCAGCAGGGAAACTAGCGTCGGCTACAATGAGCAGTTCTTC. This gives the protein CASRETSVGYNEQFF.

This clonotype was observed a few times. The chain couples TRBV29-1 to TRBJ1-5; weak D call: TRBD1 (5 bases). The CDR3 sequence is 13 residues long. CDR1 and CDR2 from the germline V gene are SQVTM and ANQGSEA. The V and J ends lost 5 bases and 1 base respectively, with 9 bases between them. The CDR3 DNA is TGCAGCGTTACCTGGGACAGCAATCAGCCCCAGCATTTT. Translated, it gives CSVTWDSNQPQHF.

CDR3 coding DNA: TGTGCCAGCAGTTTCGACACCCAGAGCTCCTACGAGCAGTACTTC. It encodes CASSFDTQSSYEQYF. The chain has TRBV6-2 or TRBV6-3 and TRBJ2-7; the D is unclear. The germline V gene has CDR1 MNHEY and CDR2 SVGEGT. There are 15 residues in the CDR3. Trimming pared 4 bases from V and 0 bases from J, leaving 13 bases between.

This clonotype was picked up many times. CDR3 DNA: TGCAGTGCTAGAGACCGGCAGGGCCATGGCTACACCTTC. It codes for CSARDRQGHGYTF. This rearrangement joins TRBV20-1 to TRBJ1-2, with D possibly TRBD1 on 5 matching bases. Trimming pared 0 bases from V and 6 bases from J, leaving 11 bases between. Germline V gene sequence: CDR1 DFQATT, CDR2 SNEGSKA (reference sequence). The CDR3 consists of 13 residues.

The sample holds a few counts of this clonotype. A read error is possible here, since a much larger clone lies one base away. This CDR3 is CASSYCPRTGADEQYF. CDR3 bases: TGTGCCAGCAGTTATTGTCCCCGGACAGGGGCTGACGAGCAGTACTTC. The V and J genes are TRBV6-2 or TRBV6-3 and TRBJ2-7; 9 positions agree with TRBD1. Germline V gives CDR1 MNHEY, CDR2 SVGEGT. The CDR3 loop spans 16 amino acids. J gave up 5 bases and V 3 bases, and 11 bases lay outside the gene matches.

The sample holds a few counts of this clonotype. A much more abundant neighbour one base away suggests this may be a read error. This chain uses TRBV11-2 with TRBJ1-4, with D unresolved. The V end lost 5 bases, the J end lost 6 bases, and 25 bases lay between the germline ends. Looked up from germline, CDR1 is SGHAT and CDR2 is FQNNGV. This CDR3 contains 18 residues. The CDR3, as DNA: TGTGCCAGCAGCATTGCAGAGCGACTAGTTTTTGGCGATGAAAAACTGTTTTTT. Protein product: CASSIAERLVFGDEKLFF.

The V gene is TRBV29-1, the J gene TRBJ2-7; D gene ambiguous. This CDR3 spans 12 amino acids. Germline V lookup: CDR1 SQVTM, CDR2 ANQGSEA. V was clipped by 0 bases and J by 3 bases, with 6 bases between them. This CDR3 reads CSVEDMSYEQYF. The CDR3, as DNA: TGCAGCGTTGAAGATATGAGCTACGAGCAGTACTTC.

This clonotype was found many times. The chain has TRBV10-3 and TRBJ1-2, with 7 positions matching TRBD1. The CDR3 contains 17 residues. Germline assignment: CDR1 ENHRY and CDR2 SYGVKD. The V gene end was trimmed by 0 bases and the J gene end by 4 bases; junction bases not matched to a gene: 11. In DNA form, the CDR3 reads TGTGCCATCAGTGAGTCTAACCGGGACAGCCCCCTCTATGGCTACACCTTC. This gives the protein CAISESNRDSPLYGYTF.